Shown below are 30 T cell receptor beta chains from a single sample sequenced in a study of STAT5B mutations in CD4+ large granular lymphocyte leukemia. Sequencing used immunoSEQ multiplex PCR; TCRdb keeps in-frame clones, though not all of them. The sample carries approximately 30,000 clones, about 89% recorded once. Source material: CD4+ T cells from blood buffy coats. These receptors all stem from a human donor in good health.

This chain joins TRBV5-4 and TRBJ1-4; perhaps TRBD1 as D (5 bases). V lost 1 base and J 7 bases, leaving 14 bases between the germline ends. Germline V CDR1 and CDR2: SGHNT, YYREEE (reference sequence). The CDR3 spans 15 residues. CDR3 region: CASSLKDNGFEKLFF. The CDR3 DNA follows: TGTGCCAGCAGCTTGAAGGACAACGGCTTTGAAAAACTGTTTTTT.

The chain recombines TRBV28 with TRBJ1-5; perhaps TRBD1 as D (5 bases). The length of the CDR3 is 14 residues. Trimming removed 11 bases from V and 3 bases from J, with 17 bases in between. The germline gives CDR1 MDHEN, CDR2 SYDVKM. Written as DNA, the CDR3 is TGTGCCTGCCGCGGGGGTAACGCCAATCAGCCCCAGCATTTT. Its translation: CACRGGNANQPQHF.

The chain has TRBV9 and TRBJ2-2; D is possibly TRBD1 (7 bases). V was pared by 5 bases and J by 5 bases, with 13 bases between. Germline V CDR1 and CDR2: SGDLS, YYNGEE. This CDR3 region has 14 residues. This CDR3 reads CASRVSGGTGELFF. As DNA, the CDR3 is TGTGCCAGCAGGGTTTCAGGGGGGACCGGGGAGCTGTTTTTT.

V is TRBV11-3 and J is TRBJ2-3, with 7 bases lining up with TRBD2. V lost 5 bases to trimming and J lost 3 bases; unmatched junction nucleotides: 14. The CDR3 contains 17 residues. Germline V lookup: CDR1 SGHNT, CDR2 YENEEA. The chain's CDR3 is CASSPYRGGYSTDTQYF. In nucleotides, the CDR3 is TGTGCCAGCAGCCCATACCGCGGGGGATATAGTACAGATACGCAGTATTTT.

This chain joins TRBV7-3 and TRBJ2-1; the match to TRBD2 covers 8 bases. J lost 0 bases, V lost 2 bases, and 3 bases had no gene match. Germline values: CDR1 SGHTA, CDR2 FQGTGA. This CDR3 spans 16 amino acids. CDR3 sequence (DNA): TGTGCCAGCAGCTTATTAGCGGGGAACTCCTACAATGAGCAGTTCTTC. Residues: CASSLLAGNSYNEQFF.

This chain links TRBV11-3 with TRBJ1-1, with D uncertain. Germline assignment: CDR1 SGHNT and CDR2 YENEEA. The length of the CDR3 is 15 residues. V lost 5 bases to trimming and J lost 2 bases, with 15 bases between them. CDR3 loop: CASSLSLGPNTEAFF. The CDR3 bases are TGTGCCAGCAGCCTTTCTCTCGGACCTAACACTGAAGCTTTCTTT.

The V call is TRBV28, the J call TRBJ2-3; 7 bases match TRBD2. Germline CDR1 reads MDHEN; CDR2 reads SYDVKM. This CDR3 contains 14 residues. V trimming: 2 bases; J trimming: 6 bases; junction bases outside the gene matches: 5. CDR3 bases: TGTGCCAGCAGTTTAGCGGGAGAGCGCGATACGCAGTATTTT. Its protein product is CASSLAGERDTQYF.

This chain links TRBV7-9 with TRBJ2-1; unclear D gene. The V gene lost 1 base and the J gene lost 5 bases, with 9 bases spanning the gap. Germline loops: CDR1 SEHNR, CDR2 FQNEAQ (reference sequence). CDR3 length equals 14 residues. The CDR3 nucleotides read TGTGCCAGCAGCTTAGATGGCCCGCACAATGAGCAGTTCTTC. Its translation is CASSLDGPHNEQFF.

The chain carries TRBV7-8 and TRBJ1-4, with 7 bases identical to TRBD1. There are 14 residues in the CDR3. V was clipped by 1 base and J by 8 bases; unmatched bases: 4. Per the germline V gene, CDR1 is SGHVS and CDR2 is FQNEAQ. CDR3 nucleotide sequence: TGTGCCAGCAGCTTAGTAGGGGGCAACGAAAAACTGTTTTTT. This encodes CASSLVGGNEKLFF.

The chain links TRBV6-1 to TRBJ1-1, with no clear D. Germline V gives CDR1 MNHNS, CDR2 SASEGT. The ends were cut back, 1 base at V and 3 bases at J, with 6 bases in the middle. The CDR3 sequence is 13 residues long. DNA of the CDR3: TGTGCCAGCAGTGAAGGACCATACACTGAAGCTTTCTTT. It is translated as CASSEGPYTEAFF.

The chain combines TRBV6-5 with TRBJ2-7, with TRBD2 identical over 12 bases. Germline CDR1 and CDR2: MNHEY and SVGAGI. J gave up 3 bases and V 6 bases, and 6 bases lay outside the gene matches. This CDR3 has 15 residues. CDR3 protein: CASRPLAGGGYEQYF. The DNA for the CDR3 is TGTGCCAGCAGACCCCTAGCGGGAGGGGGCTACGAGCAGTACTTC.

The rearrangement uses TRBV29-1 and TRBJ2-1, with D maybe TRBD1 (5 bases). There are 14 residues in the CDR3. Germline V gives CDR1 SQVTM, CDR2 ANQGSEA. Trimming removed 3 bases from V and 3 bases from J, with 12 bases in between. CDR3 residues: CSVEARANYNEQFF. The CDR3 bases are TGCAGCGTTGAGGCCAGGGCGAACTACAATGAGCAGTTCTTC.

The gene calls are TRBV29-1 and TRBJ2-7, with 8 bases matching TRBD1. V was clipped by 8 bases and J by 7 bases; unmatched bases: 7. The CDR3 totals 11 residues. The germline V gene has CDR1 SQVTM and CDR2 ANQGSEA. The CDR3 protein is CSLGQGTEQYF. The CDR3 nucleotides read TGCAGCTTAGGACAGGGCACGGAGCAGTACTTC.

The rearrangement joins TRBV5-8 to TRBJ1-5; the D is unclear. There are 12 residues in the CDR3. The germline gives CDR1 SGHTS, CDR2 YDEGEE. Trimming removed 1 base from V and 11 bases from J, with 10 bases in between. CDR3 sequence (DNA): TGTGCCAGCAGCTTGACCCCGGGAGCCCAGCATTTT. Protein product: CASSLTPGAQHF.

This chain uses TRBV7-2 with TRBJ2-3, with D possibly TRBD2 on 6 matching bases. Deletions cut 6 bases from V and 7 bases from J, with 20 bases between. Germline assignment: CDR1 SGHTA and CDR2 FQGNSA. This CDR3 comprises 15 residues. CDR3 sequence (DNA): TGTGCCAGCAGTCTTGGGGGGAATAGTCAGTATACGCAGTATTTT. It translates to CASSLGGNSQYTQYF.

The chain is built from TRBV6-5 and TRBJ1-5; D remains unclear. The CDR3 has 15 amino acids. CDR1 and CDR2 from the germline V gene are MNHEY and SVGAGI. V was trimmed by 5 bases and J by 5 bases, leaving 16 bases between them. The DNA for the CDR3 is TGTGCCAGCAGTCCCGGGATCGGGTCTTATCAGCCCCAGCATTTT. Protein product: CASSPGIGSYQPQHF.

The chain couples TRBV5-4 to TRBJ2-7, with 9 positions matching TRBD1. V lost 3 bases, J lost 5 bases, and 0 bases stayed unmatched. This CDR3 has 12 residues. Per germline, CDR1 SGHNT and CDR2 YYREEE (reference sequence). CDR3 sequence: CASSWTGDEQYF. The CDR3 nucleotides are TGTGCCAGCAGCTGGACAGGGGACGAGCAGTACTTC.

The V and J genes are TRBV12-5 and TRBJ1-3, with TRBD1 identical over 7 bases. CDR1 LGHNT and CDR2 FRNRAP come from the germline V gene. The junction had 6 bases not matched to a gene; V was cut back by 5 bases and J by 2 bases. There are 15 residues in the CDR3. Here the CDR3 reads CASGPQGVTGNTIYF. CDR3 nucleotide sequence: TGTGCTAGTGGTCCCCAGGGGGTTACTGGAAACACCATATATTTT.

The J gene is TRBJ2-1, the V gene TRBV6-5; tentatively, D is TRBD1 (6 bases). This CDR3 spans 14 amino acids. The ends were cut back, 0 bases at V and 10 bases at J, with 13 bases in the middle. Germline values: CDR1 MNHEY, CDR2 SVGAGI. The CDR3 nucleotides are TGTGCCAGCAGTTACTCGAGGGGGTCGGGGGAGCAGTTCTTC. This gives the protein CASSYSRGSGEQFF.

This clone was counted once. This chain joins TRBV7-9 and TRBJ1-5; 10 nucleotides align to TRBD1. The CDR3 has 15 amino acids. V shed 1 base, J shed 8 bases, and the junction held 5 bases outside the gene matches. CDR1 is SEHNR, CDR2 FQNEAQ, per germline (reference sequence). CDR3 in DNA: TGTGCCAGCAGCTTAGGACGGACAGGGGGAGAGCCCCAGCATTTT. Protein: CASSLGRTGGEPQHF.

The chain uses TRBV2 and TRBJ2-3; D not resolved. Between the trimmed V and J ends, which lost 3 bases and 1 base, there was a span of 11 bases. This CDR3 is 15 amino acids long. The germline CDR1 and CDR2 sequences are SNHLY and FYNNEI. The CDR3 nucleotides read TGTGCCAGCAGTGAGATGGTATCTGGCACAGATACGCAGTATTTT. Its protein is CASSEMVSGTDTQYF.

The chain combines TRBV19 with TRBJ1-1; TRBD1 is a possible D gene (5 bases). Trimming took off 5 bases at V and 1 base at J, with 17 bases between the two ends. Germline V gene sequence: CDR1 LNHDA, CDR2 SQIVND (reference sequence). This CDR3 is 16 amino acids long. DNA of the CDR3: TGTGCCAGTAGTCCCCCGGGGGGGGTGTCGAACACTGAAGCTTTCTTT. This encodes CASSPPGGVSNTEAFF.

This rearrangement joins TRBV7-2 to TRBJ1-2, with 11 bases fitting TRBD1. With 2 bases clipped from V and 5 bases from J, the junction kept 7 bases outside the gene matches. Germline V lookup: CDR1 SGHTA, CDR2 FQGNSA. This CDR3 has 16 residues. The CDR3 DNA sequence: TGTGCCAGCAGCTTAAACGCGGGGACAGGGGGTTATGGCTACACCTTC. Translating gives CASSLNAGTGGYGYTF.

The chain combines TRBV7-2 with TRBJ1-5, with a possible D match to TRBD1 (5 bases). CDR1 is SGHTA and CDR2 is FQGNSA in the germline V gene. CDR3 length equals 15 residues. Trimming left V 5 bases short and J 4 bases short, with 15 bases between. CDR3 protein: CASSPQGGTNQPQHF. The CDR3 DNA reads TGTGCCAGCAGCCCCCAGGGCGGAACTAATCAGCCCCAGCATTTT. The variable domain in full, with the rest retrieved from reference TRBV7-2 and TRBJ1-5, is GAGVSQSPSNKVTEKGKDVELRCDPISGHTALYWYRQSLGQGLEFLIYFQGNSAPDKSGLPSDRFSAERTGGSVSTLTIQRTQQEDSAVYLCASSPQGGTNQPQHFGDGTRLSIL.

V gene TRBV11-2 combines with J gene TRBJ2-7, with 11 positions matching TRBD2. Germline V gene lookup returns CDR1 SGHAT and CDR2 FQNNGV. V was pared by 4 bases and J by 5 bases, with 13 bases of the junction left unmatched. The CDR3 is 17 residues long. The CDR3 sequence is CASSSNPATSGNHEQYF. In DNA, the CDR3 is TGTGCCAGCAGCTCTAATCCAGCGACTAGCGGGAACCACGAGCAGTACTTC.

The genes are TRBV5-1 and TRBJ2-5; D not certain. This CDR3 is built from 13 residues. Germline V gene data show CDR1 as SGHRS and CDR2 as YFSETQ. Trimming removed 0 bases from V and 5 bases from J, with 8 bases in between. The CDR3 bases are TGCGCCAGCAGCTTGGGGGCGGAGGAGACCCAGTACTTC. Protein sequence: CASSLGAEETQYF.

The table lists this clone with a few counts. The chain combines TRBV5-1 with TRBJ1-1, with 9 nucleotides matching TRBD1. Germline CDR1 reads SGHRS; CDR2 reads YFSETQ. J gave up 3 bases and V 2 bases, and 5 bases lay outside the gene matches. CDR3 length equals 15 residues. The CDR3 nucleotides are TGCGCCAGCAGCTTAACAGGGGGCAGGTACACTGAAGCTTTCTTT. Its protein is CASSLTGGRYTEAFF.

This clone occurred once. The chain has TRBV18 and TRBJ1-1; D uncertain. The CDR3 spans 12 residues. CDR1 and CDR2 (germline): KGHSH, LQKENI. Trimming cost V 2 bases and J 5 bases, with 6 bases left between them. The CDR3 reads CASSPRDTEAFF. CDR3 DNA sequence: TGTGCCAGCTCACCAAGAGATACTGAAGCTTTCTTT.

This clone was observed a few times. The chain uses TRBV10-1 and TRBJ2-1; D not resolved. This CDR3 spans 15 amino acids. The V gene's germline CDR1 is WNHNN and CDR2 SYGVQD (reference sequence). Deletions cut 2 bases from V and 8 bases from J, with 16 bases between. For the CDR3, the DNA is TGCGCCAGCAGTGAGCAGCAAGGTTCATGGGATGAGCAGTTCTTC. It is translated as CASSEQQGSWDEQFF.

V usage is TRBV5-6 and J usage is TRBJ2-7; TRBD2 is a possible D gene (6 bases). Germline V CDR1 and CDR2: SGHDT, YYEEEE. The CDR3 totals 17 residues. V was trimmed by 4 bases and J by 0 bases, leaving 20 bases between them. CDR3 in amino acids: CASSLIRRDSGSYEQYF. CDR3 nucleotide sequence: TGTGCCAGCAGCCTAATTAGACGGGACTCAGGCTCCTACGAGCAGTACTTC.